Following are 4 T cell receptor beta chains from one sample sequenced in a study of spatial heterogeneity in lung cancer. Specified time point: sample taken at primary tumor resection. Using its own MiXCR run on the 5' RACE reads, TCRdb lists one record per CDR3 protein. Among tens of thousands of distinct CDR3 sequences, about 7.2% were seen once, and the ten largest hold 14%. The sample was PBMCs, taken at surgery. The receptors shown here come from a male donor with early-stage non-small cell lung cancer.

The chain has TRBV28 and TRBJ2-5, with D tentatively TRBD1 (7 bases). This CDR3 spans 14 amino acids. Germline-derived CDR1 and CDR2 are MDHEN and SYDVKM. V was pared by 4 bases and J by 5 bases, with 14 bases between. The CDR3 DNA reads as TGTGCCAGCAGTTCACAGACAGGGAGGGAGACCCAGTACTTC. This translates into CASSSQTGRETQYF.

This clonotype was picked up many times. The rearrangement uses TRBV20-1 and TRBJ1-6, with TRBD1 as a possible D gene (5 bases). The ends were cut back, 7 bases at V and 7 bases at J, with 14 bases in the middle. The germline V gene has CDR1 DFQATT and CDR2 SNEGSKA (reference sequence). There are 13 residues in the CDR3. The CDR3 sequence is CSVPRGVNSPLHF. In nucleotides, the CDR3 is TGCAGTGTCCCCCGGGGGGTGAATTCACCCCTCCACTTT.

The sample holds many counts of this clonotype. Written as DNA, the CDR3 is TGTGCCAGCAGTCGCGACTGGACTAGCGGCTTGGCGCAGTATTTT. Translating it yields CASSRDWTSGLAQYF. The gene calls are TRBV28 and TRBJ2-3; TRBD2 agrees at 10 bases. The V segment lost 5 bases and the J segment 10 bases; nucleotides outside the gene matches: 12. The CDR3 runs to 15 residues. The germline V gene has CDR1 MDHEN and CDR2 SYDVKM.

The table lists this clonotype with many counts. The chain has TRBV20-1 and TRBJ1-6, with TRBD1 matching 8 bases. CDR3 length: 14 residues. Germline CDR1 is DFQATT and CDR2 is SNEGSKA (reference sequence). After removal of 3 bases from V and 6 bases from J, the junction contained 4 bases not matched to a gene. CDR3 protein: CSASRQGANSPLHF. CDR3 nucleotide sequence: TGCAGTGCTAGCCGGCAGGGGGCTAATTCACCCCTCCACTTT.